This T cell receptor (beta chain) was recovered during a study of T cell changes during pregnancy in multiple sclerosis. The repertoire was sequenced with immunoSEQ multiplex PCR; TCRdb's copy has only in-frame clones and lacks some. Among around 61,000 clones listed, around 89% were seen once. The germline gives CDR1 MGHDK, CDR2 SYGVNS. CDR3 size: 15 residues. After removal of 5 bases from V and 5 bases from J, the junction contained 12 bases not matched to a gene. The sample in question was peripheral blood, obtained in the first trimester of pregnancy. The source is a female donor in good health, enrolled as a control in a pregnancy study. The chain joins TRBV25-1 to TRBJ2-7, with 7 bases aligning to TRBD1. The CDR3 coding sequence is TGTGCCAGCAGTCTCCACAGGGGTGCAAAGGACGAGCAGTACTTC. This encodes CASSLHRGAKDEQYF.